The 25 T cell receptor beta chains below come from one sample, sequenced in a study of T cell responses to AZD1222 COVID-19 vaccine. The method was immunoSEQ multiplex PCR; TCRdb's version includes in-frame clones alone and lacks a portion of them. The data contain approximately 99,000 clones, more than 70% of them singletons. The specimen comprised peripheral blood, sampled on day 0 of MenACWY control vaccination. These receptors were obtained from an adult in good health.

CDR3 in DNA: TGTGCCAGCAGTTACTCGGGGGGTTCTAGGAGTTCACCCCTCCACTTT. Encoded protein: CASSYSGGSRSSPLHF. The chain couples TRBV6-5 to TRBJ1-6; D might be TRBD1 (5 bases). V was cut by 0 bases and J by 9 bases, with 15 bases left in between. Germline CDR1 MNHEY, CDR2 SVGAGI. CDR3 length equals 16 residues.

The chain links TRBV28 to TRBJ1-5, with D possibly TRBD1 on 5 matching bases. The germline V gene has CDR1 MDHEN and CDR2 SYDVKM. The CDR3 spans 14 residues. V lost 3 bases, J lost 0 bases, and 6 bases lay in between. The CDR3 coding sequence is TGTGCCAGCAGTTTGACAGTTAGCAATCAGCCCCAGCATTTT. It codes for CASSLTVSNQPQHF.

The rearrangement links TRBV5-1 to TRBJ2-7; the D call may be TRBD1 or TRBD2 (5 bases each). The CDR3 length is 13 residues. Germline values: CDR1 SGHRS, CDR2 YFSETQ. V was clipped by 3 bases and J by 3 bases, with 10 bases between them. This chain's CDR3 is CASSSGQIYEQYF. The DNA for the CDR3 is TGCGCCAGCAGCTCGGGGCAGATCTACGAGCAGTACTTC.

For this clone: This specimen includes other DNA sequences encoding the same CDR3. The V and J genes are TRBV6-2 or TRBV6-3 and TRBJ2-7; D is uncertain. V was shortened by 2 bases and J by 3 bases, with 8 bases between the two germline ends. This CDR3 contains 13 residues. Germline V CDR1 and CDR2: MNHEY, SVGEGT. DNA of the CDR3: TGTGCCAGCAGTTACGAGGATGACTACGAGCAGTACTTC. This codes for CASSYEDDYEQYF.

The chain has TRBV6-6 and TRBJ2-7; D may correspond to TRBD1 or TRBD2 (6 bases each). CDR1 MNHNY and CDR2 SVGAGI come from the germline V gene (reference sequence). CDR3 size: 11 residues. For the CDR3, the DNA is TGTGCCAGCGGGATCAACGGTTGGGGGGCAGTC. Its translation is CASGINGWGAV.

The chain couples TRBV6-1 to TRBJ1-6; TRBD1 might be the D (5 bases). Germline assignment: CDR1 MNHNS and CDR2 SASEGT. V lost 1 base and J 13 bases, leaving 20 bases between the germline ends. This CDR3 contains 16 residues. CDR3 in DNA: TGTGCCAGCAGTGAAGGGGCTTGGGGACGGAAAGTCCCCCTCCACTTT. This codes for CASSEGAWGRKVPLHF.

In DNA form, the CDR3 reads TGTGCCAGCAGTGAATGGGGACAAGGGGAAAAACTGTTTTTT. It is translated as CASSEWGQGEKLFF. The chain is built from TRBV2 and TRBJ1-4; tentatively, D is TRBD1 (6 bases). Per germline, CDR1 SNHLY and CDR2 FYNNEI. The CDR3 totals 14 residues. V lost 2 bases and J 8 bases, leaving 12 bases between the germline ends.

The gene calls are TRBV10-3 and TRBJ2-4, with 9 bases aligning to TRBD2. V lost 0 bases and J lost 3; bases outside the gene matches: 9. The CDR3 length is 18 residues. Per the germline V gene, CDR1 is ENHRY and CDR2 is SYGVKD. The CDR3 region is CAISESGPSGANKNIQYF. Written as DNA, the CDR3 is TGTGCCATCAGTGAGTCCGGCCCTAGCGGGGCGAACAAAAACATTCAGTACTTC.

The CDR3 here is CASSLSLAGANNEQFF. The CDR3 DNA reads as TGCGCCAGCAGCTTGTCGCTAGCGGGGGCAAACAATGAGCAGTTCTTC. The chain couples TRBV5-1 to TRBJ2-1, with 10 bases matching TRBD2. This CDR3 spans 16 amino acids. J gave up 5 bases and V 1 base, and 6 bases lay outside the gene matches. Germline assignment: CDR1 SGHRS and CDR2 YFSETQ.

The rearrangement links TRBV4-1 to TRBJ1-5; D remains unclear. Germline assignment: CDR1 MGHRA and CDR2 YSYEKL. Trimming shortened V by 1 base and J by 3 bases, and 10 bases separated the two germline ends. The CDR3 spans 15 residues. CDR3 nucleotide sequence: TGCGCCAGCAGCCAAGTAGGGCTTCCCAATCAGCCCCAGCATTTT. It translates to CASSQVGLPNQPQHF.

This chain uses TRBV19 with TRBJ2-5; D is unclear. CDR1 and CDR2 from the germline V gene are LNHDA and SQIVND (reference sequence). Deletions cut 4 bases from V and 5 bases from J, with 20 bases between. The CDR3 has 16 amino acids. CDR3 protein: CASSKARRMGLETQYF. For the CDR3, the DNA is TGTGCCAGTAGTAAGGCTAGAAGGATGGGTTTGGAGACCCAGTACTTC.

This sequence joins TRBV6-2 or TRBV6-3 and TRBJ1-3; D gene ambiguous. Germline CDR1 reads MNHEY; CDR2 reads SVGEGT. V lost 6 bases, J lost 4 bases, and 13 bases lay in between. The CDR3 loop spans 14 amino acids. CDR3 coding DNA: TGTGCCAGCAGCTTGGACCCTAAGGGAAACACCATATATTTT. Its translation is CASSLDPKGNTIYF.

This chain links TRBV4-1 with TRBJ1-1; no clear D. Germline CDR1 reads MGHRA; CDR2 reads YSYEKL. The CDR3 runs to 15 residues. V was pared by 1 base and J by 4 bases, with 13 bases between. CDR3 sequence reads: CASSQGDPLGTEAFF. The CDR3 region has the DNA TGCGCCAGCAGCCAAGGCGACCCCCTGGGCACTGAAGCTTTCTTT.

V gene TRBV12-3 or TRBV12-4 combines with J gene TRBJ1-2; unclear D gene. The CDR3 totals 12 residues. With 3 bases removed from V and 8 bases from J, the gap between germline ends came to 10 bases. CDR3 in amino acids: CASSFGVGGYTF. The CDR3 nucleotides read TGTGCCAGCAGTTTCGGGGTCGGCGGCTACACCTTC.

This clone was detected only once. The CDR3 DNA is TGTGCCAGCAGTCGAGACAGGGCATCATCCACAGATACGCAGTATTTT. Protein product: CASSRDRASSTDTQYF. This rearrangement joins TRBV2 to TRBJ2-3, with 7 nucleotides matching TRBD1. Germline V CDR1 and CDR2: SNHLY, FYNNEI. CDR3 length: 16 residues. The trim removed 5 bases at V and 2 bases at J, leaving 10 bases unmatched.

The rearrangement joins TRBV7-3 to TRBJ2-1; 7 nucleotides agree with TRBD2. V was clipped by 1 base and J by 3 bases; unmatched bases: 3. CDR1 is SGHTA and CDR2 is FQGTGA in the germline V gene. There are 15 residues in the CDR3. CDR3 DNA: TGTGCCAGCAGCTTAAGCTCGGGGGGCTACAATGAGCAGTTCTTC. This translates into CASSLSSGGYNEQFF.

The gene calls are TRBV19 and TRBJ1-1; TRBD1 matches at 8 bases. Looked up from germline, CDR1 is LNHDA and CDR2 is SQIVND (reference sequence). This CDR3 region has 12 residues. Trimming cost V 5 bases and J 6 bases; bases outside gene matches: 2. The CDR3 loop is CASSVQGAEAFF. The CDR3 DNA sequence: TGTGCCAGTAGTGTACAGGGGGCTGAAGCTTTCTTT.

The CDR3 here is CASSSPTGSYGYTF. The DNA of the CDR3 is TGTGCCAGCAGCTCACCGACAGGAAGCTATGGCTACACCTTC. V usage is TRBV5-4 and J usage is TRBJ1-2; the D gene is possibly TRBD1 (6 bases). Germline-derived CDR1 and CDR2 are SGHNT and YYREEE (reference sequence). Between the trimmed V and J ends, which lost 3 bases and 4 bases, there was a span of 13 bases. This CDR3 comprises 14 residues.

The chain has TRBV19 and TRBJ2-1; TRBD2 matches at 8 bases. CDR1 is LNHDA, CDR2 SQIVND, per germline (reference sequence). The V and J ends lost 2 bases and 2 bases, in that order; junction bases with no gene match: 5. The CDR3 runs to 16 residues. In DNA, the CDR3 is TGTGCCAGTAGTATATCGGCGGGGGGCCCCTACAATGAGCAGTTCTTC. It specifies CASSISAGGPYNEQFF.

The genes are TRBV30 and TRBJ2-5; 11 bases map to TRBD2. Germline trimming cut 1 base from V and 4 bases from J; bases unmatched to any gene: 5. This CDR3 is built from 15 residues. From germline, CDR1 is GTSNPN and CDR2 SVGIG (reference sequence). As DNA, the CDR3 is TGTGCCTGGAGTGCGGGACTAGCGGCAGTAGAGACCCAGTACTTC. Its protein product is CAWSAGLAAVETQYF.

Written as DNA, the CDR3 is TGTGCCAGCAGTGCTCGACGGGTGAACACTGAAGCTTTCTTT. The encoded protein is CASSARRVNTEAFF. The chain links TRBV25-1 to TRBJ1-1; D remains unclear. The CDR3 totals 14 residues. Trimming left V 4 bases short and J 0 bases short, with 9 bases between. Germline CDR1 is MGHDK and CDR2 is SYGVNS.

This clone was seen just once. V is TRBV7-2 and J is TRBJ1-2; 8 bases are a match to TRBD1. With V trimmed by 6 bases and J by 5 bases, 11 bases remained unmatched. The germline gives CDR1 SGHTA, CDR2 FQGNSA. The CDR3 is made up of 15 amino acids. CDR3 region: CASRYKRQGKYGYTF. In nucleotides, the CDR3 is TGTGCCAGCAGATACAAACGACAGGGGAAGTATGGCTACACCTTC.

This chain uses TRBV30 with TRBJ1-3; tentative D call: TRBD1 (6 bases). Trimming removed 4 bases at V and 3 bases at J, with 16 bases between. There are 15 residues in the CDR3. In germline, CDR1 is GTSNPN, CDR2 SVGIG (reference sequence). The CDR3 loop reads CAWIRWGAGGNTIYF. Here the CDR3 DNA reads TGTGCCTGGATCCGCTGGGGGGCCGGTGGAAACACCATATATTTT.

The chain has TRBV9 and TRBJ2-1; no firm D call. The germline V gene has CDR1 SGDLS and CDR2 YYNGEE. The CDR3 length is 13 residues. Trimming took off 3 bases at V and 8 bases at J, with 12 bases between the two ends. The DNA for the CDR3 is TGTGCCAGCAGCGCCCCATTAGTTTATGAGCAGTTCTTC. Its protein product is CASSAPLVYEQFF.

The chain is built from TRBV4-1 and TRBJ2-7; D may be TRBD1 (6 bases). This CDR3 contains 16 residues. Germline CDR1 reads MGHRA; CDR2 reads YSYEKL. With 0 bases removed from V and 6 bases from J, the gap between germline ends came to 18 bases. The DNA for the CDR3 is TGCGCCAGCAGCCAAGATGCGGACAGACTTCTGGGCGAGCAGTACTTC. This encodes CASSQDADRLLGEQYF.